This T cell receptor (beta chain) derives from a study of response to subunit inactivated influenza vaccine. Study-level results: Few new T cells, the authors suggested, are recruited by each seasonal influenza vaccination.

Germline V CDR1 and CDR2: MDHEN, SYDVKM. This CDR3 comprises 13 residues. The ends were cut back, 6 bases at V and 2 bases at J, with 10 bases in the middle. Each CDR3 protein is one row after TCRdb ran MiXCR on the RT-PCR reads. Here the sample spans about 520,000 distinct CDR3 sequences, 6.5% to 8% being singletons. With respect to this clonotype: Its cognate antigen is unknown.

The sequence derives from a man aged 50 to 75 who received an inactivated influenza vaccine. The chain is built from TRBV28 and TRBJ1-1; the D gene is possibly TRBD1 (6 bases). Source: PBMCs from blood, taken less than 30 months after vaccination. For the CDR3, the DNA is TGTGCCAGCAGGACGACAGGAAACACTGAAGCTTTCTTT. Its translation is CASRTTGNTEAFF.